These 11 T cell receptor beta chains came from one sample sequenced in a study of follicular helper T cells after annual influenza vaccination. Data came from immunoSEQ multiplex PCR; TCRdb stores just in-frame clones and leaves some out. In the table there are about 10,000 clones, over 65% of which are singletons. Specified time point: 2014-2015 season, pre-vaccination. The material was CXCR5- memory CD4+ T cells sorted from blood, obtained on the day of influenza vaccination. These TCRs come from an adult who received the influenza vaccine.

V and J are TRBV5-4 and TRBJ1-2; TRBD1 matches at 8 bases. CDR1 and CDR2 from the germline V gene are SGHNT and YYREEE (reference sequence). The CDR3 runs to 15 residues. V was clipped by 4 bases and J by 5 bases; unmatched bases: 10. Here the CDR3 DNA reads TGTGCCAGCAGCCAGGGACAGGTGGAGGGTTATGGCTACACCTTC. Protein product: CASSQGQVEGYGYTF.

The chain combines TRBV15 with TRBJ2-3, with TRBD1 matching over 11 bases. After removal of 1 base from V and 4 bases from J, the junction contained 7 bases not matched to a gene. Looked up from germline, CDR1 is LNHNV and CDR2 is YYDKDF (reference sequence). CDR3 length equals 17 residues. The CDR3, as DNA: TGTGCCACCAGCAGAGGTCCTGGACAGGGGGCCCCAGATACGCAGTATTTT. It translates to CATSRGPGQGAPDTQYF.

This clone is a singleton in its sample. This rearrangement joins TRBV6-6 to TRBJ2-3; 7 bases align to TRBD2. Unmatched junction bases numbered 9, after V lost 6 bases and J lost 3 bases. The CDR3 sequence is 15 residues long. Germline V gives CDR1 MNHNY, CDR2 SVGAGI (reference sequence). The CDR3 reads CASRRSAGGTDTQYF. The CDR3 DNA follows: TGTGCCAGCAGACGCTCGGCCGGGGGGACAGATACGCAGTATTTT.

The CDR3 protein is CASRPGQGAGQPQHF. The CDR3 DNA sequence: TGTGCCAGCAGGCCAGGACAGGGGGCCGGTCAGCCCCAGCATTTT. The V and J genes are TRBV4-2 and TRBJ1-5; 11 bases line up with TRBD1. The CDR3 totals 15 residues. The V and J ends lost 6 bases and 6 bases, in that order; junction bases with no gene match: 7. CDR1 and CDR2 from the germline V gene are LGHNA and YNFKEQ.

The chain employs TRBV30 and TRBJ1-4, with D tentatively TRBD1 (5 bases). Germline V lookup: CDR1 GTSNPN, CDR2 SVGIG (reference sequence). The CDR3 sequence is 15 residues long. Trimming shortened V by 5 bases and J by 8 bases, and 21 bases separated the two germline ends. CDR3 in amino acids: CAWRPALKGREKLFF. CDR3 in DNA: TGTGCCTGGCGGCCCGCGTTAAAGGGGCGGGAAAAACTGTTTTTT.

This chain connects TRBV28 to TRBJ1-1, with TRBD1 as a possible D gene (6 bases). The CDR3 consists of 15 residues. In germline, CDR1 is MDHEN, CDR2 SYDVKM. V lost 3 bases, J lost 1 base, and 12 bases lay in between. This CDR3 is CASSFRGSGNTEAFF. The CDR3 coding sequence is TGTGCCAGCAGTTTTAGGGGGAGTGGGAACACTGAAGCTTTCTTT.

The chain carries TRBV19 and TRBJ1-2, with a weak D call TRBD1 (6 bases). Germline CDR1 LNHDA, CDR2 SQIVND (reference sequence). The germline V and J ends were trimmed by 4 bases and 4 bases, with 22 bases remaining between them. The CDR3 is 17 residues long. The CDR3 spells CASSTSYVGGASYGYTF. In DNA form, the CDR3 reads TGTGCCAGTAGTACCTCATACGTCGGGGGCGCGAGCTATGGCTACACCTTC.

V is TRBV5-1 and J is TRBJ2-1, with D possibly matching TRBD2 (6 bases). This CDR3 has 15 amino acids. The V and J ends lost 3 bases and 3 bases respectively, with 13 bases between them. Per the germline V gene, CDR1 is SGHRS and CDR2 is YFSETQ. CDR3 sequence (DNA): TGCGCCAGCAGCTCAACGGGAGACAGCTACAATGAGCAGTTCTTC. This translates into CASSSTGDSYNEQFF.

This chain joins TRBV7-2 and TRBJ2-3; D is undetermined. Germline values: CDR1 SGHTA, CDR2 FQGNSA. Trimming shortened V by 3 bases and J by 4 bases, and 5 bases separated the two germline ends. This CDR3 region has 12 residues. CDR3 amino acids: CASSFPPDTQYF. The CDR3 nucleotides read TGTGCCAGCAGCTTCCCCCCAGATACGCAGTATTTT. The full variable domain, rest sourced from reference TRBV7-2 and TRBJ2-3, is GAGVSQSPSNKVTEKGKDVELRCDPISGHTALYWYRQSLGQGLEFLIYFQGNSAPDKSGLPSDRFSAERTGGSVSTLTIQRTQQEDSAVYLCASSFPPDTQYFGPGTRLTVL.

The chain uses TRBV27 and TRBJ2-5; TRBD1 agrees at 7 bases. With 3 bases clipped from V and 2 bases from J, the junction kept 6 bases outside the gene matches. The germline gives CDR1 MNHEY, CDR2 SMNVEV (reference sequence). The CDR3 covers 15 residues. CDR3 sequence: CASSFSGQEQETQYF. The DNA of the CDR3 is TGTGCCAGCAGTTTCTCTGGACAGGAACAAGAGACCCAGTACTTC.

The rearrangement joins TRBV7-2 to TRBJ1-2; tentative D call: TRBD1 (5 bases). The germline CDR1 and CDR2 sequences are SGHTA and FQGNSA. With 6 bases removed from V and 3 bases from J, the gap between germline ends came to 17 bases. The CDR3 is made up of 15 amino acids. CDR3 nucleotides: TGTGCCAGCAGACAAGGGTCAGGGCAAGACTATGGCTACACCTTC. Translation gives CASRQGSGQDYGYTF.